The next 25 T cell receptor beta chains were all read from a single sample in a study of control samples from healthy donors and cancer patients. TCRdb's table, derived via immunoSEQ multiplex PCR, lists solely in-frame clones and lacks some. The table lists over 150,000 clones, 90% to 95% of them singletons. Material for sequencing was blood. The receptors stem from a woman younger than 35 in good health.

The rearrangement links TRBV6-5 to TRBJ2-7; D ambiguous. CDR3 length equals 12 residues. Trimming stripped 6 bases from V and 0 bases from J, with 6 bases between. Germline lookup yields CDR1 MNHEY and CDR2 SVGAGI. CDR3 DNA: TGTGCCAGCAGAGGGTTCTCCTACGAGCAGTACTTC. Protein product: CASRGFSYEQYF.

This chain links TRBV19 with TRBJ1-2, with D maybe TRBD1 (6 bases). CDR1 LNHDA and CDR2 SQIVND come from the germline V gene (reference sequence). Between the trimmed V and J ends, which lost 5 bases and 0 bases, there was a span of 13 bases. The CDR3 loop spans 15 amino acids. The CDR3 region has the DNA TGTGCCAGTAGTGTACAGGGCGTCCCTAACTATGGCTACACCTTC. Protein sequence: CASSVQGVPNYGYTF.

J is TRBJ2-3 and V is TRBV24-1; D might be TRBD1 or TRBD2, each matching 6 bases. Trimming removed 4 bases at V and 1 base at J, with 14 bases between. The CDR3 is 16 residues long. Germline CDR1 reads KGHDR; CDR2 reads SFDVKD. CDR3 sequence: CATSDRGTIRTDTQYF. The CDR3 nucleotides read TGTGCCACCAGTGACCGGGGGACAATCCGCACAGATACGCAGTATTTT.

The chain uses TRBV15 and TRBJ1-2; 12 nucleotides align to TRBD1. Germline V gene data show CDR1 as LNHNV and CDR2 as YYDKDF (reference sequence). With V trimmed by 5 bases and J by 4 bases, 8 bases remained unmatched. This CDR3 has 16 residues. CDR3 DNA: TGTGCCACCAGCCGGGGGGACAGGGGGCGCGGCTATGGCTACACCTTC. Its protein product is CATSRGDRGRGYGYTF.

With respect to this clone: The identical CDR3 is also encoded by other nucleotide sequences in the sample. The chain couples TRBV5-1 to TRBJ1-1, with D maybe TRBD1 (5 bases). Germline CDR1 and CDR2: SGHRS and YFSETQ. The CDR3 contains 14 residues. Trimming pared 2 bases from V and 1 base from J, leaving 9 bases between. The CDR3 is CASSLTGGNTEAFF. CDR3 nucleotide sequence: TGCGCCAGCAGCTTAACCGGGGGGAACACTGAAGCTTTCTTT.

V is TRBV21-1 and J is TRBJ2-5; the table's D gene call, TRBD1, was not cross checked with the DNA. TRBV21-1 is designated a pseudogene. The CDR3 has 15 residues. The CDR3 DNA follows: TGTGCCAGCGGGACAGAGGGGCGGAACCAAGAGACCCAGTACTTC. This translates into CASGTEGRNQETQYF.

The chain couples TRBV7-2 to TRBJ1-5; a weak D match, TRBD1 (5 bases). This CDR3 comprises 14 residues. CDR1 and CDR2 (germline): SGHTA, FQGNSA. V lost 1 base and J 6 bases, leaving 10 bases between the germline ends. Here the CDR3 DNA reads TGTGCCAGCAGCTTAGTCGGGGGGATTCAGCCCCAGCATTTT. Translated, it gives CASSLVGGIQPQHF.

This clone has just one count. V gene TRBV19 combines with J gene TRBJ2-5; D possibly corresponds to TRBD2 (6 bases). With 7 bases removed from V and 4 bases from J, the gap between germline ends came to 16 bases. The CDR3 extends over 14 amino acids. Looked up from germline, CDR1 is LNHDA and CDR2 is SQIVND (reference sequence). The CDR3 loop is CASTPGRAGETQYF. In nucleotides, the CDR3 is TGTGCCAGTACCCCCGGGAGAGCGGGAGAGACCCAGTACTTC.

DNA of the CDR3: TGTGCCAGCAGTTCCAAGGGGGGAGGGACCCAGTACTTC. It codes for CASSSKGGGTQYF. The chain joins TRBV6-2 or TRBV6-3 to TRBJ2-5, with D perhaps matching TRBD1 or TRBD2 (6 bases each). The germline gives CDR1 MNHEY, CDR2 SVGEGT. The ends were cut back, 4 bases at V and 7 bases at J, with 13 bases in the middle. The CDR3 runs to 13 residues.

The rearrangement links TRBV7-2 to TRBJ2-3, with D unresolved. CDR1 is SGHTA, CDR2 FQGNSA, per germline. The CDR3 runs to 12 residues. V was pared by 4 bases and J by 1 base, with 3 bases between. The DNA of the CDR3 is TGTGCCAGCAGCTCGGGCACAGATACGCAGTATTTT. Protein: CASSSGTDTQYF.

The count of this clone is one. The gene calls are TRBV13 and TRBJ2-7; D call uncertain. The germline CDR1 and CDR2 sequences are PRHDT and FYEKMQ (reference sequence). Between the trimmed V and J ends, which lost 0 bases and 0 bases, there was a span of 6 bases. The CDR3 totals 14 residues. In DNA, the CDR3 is TGTGCCAGCAGCTTAGGGGGTAACTCCTACGAGCAGTACTTC. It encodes CASSLGGNSYEQYF.

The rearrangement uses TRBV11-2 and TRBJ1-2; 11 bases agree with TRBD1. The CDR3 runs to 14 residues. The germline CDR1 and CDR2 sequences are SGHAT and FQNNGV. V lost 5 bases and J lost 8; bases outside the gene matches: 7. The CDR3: CASSRGQGAQGYTF. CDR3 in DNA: TGTGCCAGCAGCCGCGGACAGGGGGCTCAAGGCTACACCTTC.

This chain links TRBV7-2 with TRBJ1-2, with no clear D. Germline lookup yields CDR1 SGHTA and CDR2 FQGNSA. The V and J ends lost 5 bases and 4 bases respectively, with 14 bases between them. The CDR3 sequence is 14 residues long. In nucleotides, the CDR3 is TGTGCCAGCAGCGCAAGGGATTTACTCTATGGCTACACCTTC. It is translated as CASSARDLLYGYTF.

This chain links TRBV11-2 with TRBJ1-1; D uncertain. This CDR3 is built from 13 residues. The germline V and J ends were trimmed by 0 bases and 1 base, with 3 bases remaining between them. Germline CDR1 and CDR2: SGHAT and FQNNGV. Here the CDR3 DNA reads TGTGCCAGCAGCTTAGAGCGGAACACTGAAGCTTTCTTT. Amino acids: CASSLERNTEAFF.

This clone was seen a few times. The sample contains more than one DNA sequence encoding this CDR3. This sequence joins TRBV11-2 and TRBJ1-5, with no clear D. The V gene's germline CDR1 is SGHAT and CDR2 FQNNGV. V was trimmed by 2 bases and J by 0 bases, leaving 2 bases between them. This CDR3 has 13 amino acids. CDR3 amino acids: CASSLSSNQPQHF. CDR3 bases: TGTGCCAGCAGCTTAAGTAGCAATCAGCCCCAGCATTTT.

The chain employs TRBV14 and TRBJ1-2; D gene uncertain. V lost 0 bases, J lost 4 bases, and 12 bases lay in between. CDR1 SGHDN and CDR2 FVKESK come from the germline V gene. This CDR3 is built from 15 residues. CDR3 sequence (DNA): TGTGCCAGCAGCCAAGAAATTGGAGCGATCTATGGCTACACCTTC. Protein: CASSQEIGAIYGYTF.

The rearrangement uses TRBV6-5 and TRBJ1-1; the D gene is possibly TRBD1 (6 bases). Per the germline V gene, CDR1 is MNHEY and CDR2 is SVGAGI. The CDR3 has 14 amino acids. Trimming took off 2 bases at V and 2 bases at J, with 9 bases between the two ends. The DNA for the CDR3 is TGTGCCAGCAGTTACAGGGGACAAAACACTGAAGCTTTCTTT. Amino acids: CASSYRGQNTEAFF.

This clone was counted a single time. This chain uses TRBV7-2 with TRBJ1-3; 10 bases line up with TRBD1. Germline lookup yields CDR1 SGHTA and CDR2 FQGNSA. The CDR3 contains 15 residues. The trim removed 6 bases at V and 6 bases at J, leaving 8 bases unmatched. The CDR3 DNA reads TGTGCCAGCAGACCCTCGACAGGGGGCGAAAACACCATATATTTT. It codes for CASRPSTGGENTIYF. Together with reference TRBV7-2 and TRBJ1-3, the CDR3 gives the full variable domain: GAGVSQSPSNKVTEKGKDVELRCDPISGHTALYWYRQSLGQGLEFLIYFQGNSAPDKSGLPSDRFSAERTGGSVSTLTIQRTQQEDSAVYLCASRPSTGGENTIYFGEGSWLTVV.

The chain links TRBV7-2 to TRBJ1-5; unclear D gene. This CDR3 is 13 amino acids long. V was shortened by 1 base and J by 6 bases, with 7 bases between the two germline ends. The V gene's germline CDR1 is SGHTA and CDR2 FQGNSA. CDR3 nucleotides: TGTGCCAGCAGCTTAGTGGCGGGTCAGCCCCAGCATTTT. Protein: CASSLVAGQPQHF.

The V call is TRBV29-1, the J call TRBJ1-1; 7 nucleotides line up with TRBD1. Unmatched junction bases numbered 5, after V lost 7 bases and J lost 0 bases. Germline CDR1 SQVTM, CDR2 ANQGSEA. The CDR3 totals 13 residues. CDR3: CSASQGLNTEAFF. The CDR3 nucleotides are TGCAGCGCATCACAGGGGTTGAACACTGAAGCTTTCTTT.

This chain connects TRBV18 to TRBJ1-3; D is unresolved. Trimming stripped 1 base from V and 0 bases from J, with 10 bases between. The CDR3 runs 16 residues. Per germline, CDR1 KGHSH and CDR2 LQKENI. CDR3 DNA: TGTGCCAGCTCACCACTGACGGCGAACTCTGGAAACACCATATATTTT. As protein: CASSPLTANSGNTIYF.

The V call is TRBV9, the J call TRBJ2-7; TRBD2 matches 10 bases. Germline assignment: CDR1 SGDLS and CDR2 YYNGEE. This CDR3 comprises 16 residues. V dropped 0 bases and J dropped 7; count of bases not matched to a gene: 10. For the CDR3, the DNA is TGTGCCAGCAGCGTAGCAGTAGCGGGGGGCATTTGGGAGCAGTACTTC. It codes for CASSVAVAGGIWEQYF. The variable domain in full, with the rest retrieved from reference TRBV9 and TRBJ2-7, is DSGVTQTPKHLITATGQRVTLRCSPRSGDLSVYWYQQSLDQGLQFLIQYYNGEERAKGNILERFSAQQFPDLHSELNLSSLELGDSALYFCASSVAVAGGIWEQYFGPGTRLTVT.

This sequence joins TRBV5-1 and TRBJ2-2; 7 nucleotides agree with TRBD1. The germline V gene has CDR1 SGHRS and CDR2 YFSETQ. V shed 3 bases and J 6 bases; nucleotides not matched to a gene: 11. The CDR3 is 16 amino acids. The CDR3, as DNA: TGCGCCAGCAGCTCGGAAGGGGGCTCCCTCGCCGGGGAGCTGTTTTTT. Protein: CASSSEGGSLAGELFF.

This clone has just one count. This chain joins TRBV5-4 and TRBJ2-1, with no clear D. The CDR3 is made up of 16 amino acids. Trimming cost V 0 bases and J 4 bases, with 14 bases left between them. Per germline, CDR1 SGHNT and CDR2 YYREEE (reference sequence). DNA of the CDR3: TGTGCCAGCAGCTTGGTTGGATCCCTCGTATACAATGAGCAGTTCTTC. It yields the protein CASSLVGSLVYNEQFF.

The CDR3 loop is CATSDLLGPQHF. CDR3 nucleotides: TGTGCCACCAGTGACCTTTTGGGGCCCCAGCATTTT. The rearrangement joins TRBV24-1 to TRBJ1-5; no firm D call. The CDR3 length is 12 residues. Germline values: CDR1 KGHDR, CDR2 SFDVKD. V lost 4 bases, J lost 9 bases, and 9 bases lay in between.